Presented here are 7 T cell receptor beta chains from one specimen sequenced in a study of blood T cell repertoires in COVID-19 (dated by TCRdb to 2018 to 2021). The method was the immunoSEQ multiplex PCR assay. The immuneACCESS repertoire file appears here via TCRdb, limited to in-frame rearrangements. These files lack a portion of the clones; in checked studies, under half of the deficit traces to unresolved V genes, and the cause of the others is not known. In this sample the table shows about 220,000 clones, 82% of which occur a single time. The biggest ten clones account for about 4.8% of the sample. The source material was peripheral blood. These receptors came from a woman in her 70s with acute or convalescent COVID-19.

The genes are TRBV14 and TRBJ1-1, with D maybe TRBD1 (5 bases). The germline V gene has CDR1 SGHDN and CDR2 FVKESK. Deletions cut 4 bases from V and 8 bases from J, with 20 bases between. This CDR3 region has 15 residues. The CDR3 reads CASSLNRRAQAEAFF. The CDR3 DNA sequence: TGTGCCAGCAGCCTAAACCGTCGTGCACAGGCAGAAGCTTTCTTT.

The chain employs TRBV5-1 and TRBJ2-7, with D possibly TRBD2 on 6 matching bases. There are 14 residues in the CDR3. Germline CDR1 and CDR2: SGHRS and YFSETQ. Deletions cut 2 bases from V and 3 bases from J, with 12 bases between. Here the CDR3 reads CASSFGTGGYEQYF. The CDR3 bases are TGCGCCAGCAGCTTTGGTACCGGGGGCTACGAGCAGTACTTC.

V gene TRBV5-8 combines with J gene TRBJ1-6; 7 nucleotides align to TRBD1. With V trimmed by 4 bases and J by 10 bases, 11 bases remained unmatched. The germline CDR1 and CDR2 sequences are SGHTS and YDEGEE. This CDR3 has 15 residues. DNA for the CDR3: TGTGCCAGCAGCCCGTTACAGGGGCTAGGCTCACCCCTCCACTTT. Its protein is CASSPLQGLGSPLHF.

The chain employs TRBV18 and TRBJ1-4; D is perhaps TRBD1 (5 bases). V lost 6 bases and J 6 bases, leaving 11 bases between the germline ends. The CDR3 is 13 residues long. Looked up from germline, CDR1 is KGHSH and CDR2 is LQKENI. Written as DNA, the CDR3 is TGTGCCAGCTCGGCGGGACTCGATGAAAAACTGTTTTTT. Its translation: CASSAGLDEKLFF.

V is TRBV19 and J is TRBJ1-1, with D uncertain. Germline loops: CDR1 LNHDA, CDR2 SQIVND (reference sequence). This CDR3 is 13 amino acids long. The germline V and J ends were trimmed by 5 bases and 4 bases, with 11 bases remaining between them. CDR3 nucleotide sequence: TGTGCCAGTAGTCCCCGGTCGTCCACTGAAGCTTTCTTT. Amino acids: CASSPRSSTEAFF.

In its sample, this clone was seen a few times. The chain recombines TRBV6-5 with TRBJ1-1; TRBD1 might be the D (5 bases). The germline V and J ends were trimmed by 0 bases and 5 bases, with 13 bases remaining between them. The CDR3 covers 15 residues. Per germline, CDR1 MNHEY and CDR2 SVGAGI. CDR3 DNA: TGTGCCAGCAGTTACTCGGGGCAGGGCTTAACTGAAGCTTTCTTT. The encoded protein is CASSYSGQGLTEAFF.

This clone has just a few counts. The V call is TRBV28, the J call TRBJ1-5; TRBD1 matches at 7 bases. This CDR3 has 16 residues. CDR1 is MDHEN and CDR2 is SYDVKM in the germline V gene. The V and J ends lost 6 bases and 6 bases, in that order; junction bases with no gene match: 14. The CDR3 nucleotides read TGTGCCAGCAGATGGAAAGGGGGCGTTTTGGGTCAGCCCCAGCATTTT. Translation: CASRWKGGVLGQPQHF.